This T cell receptor beta chain appears in the sequencing data of a study of response to subunit inactivated influenza vaccine. Germline V gene sequence: CDR1 SGHRS, CDR2 YFSETQ. This CDR3 has 13 residues. The V segment lost 5 bases and the J segment 4 bases; nucleotides outside the gene matches: 5. The study, taken as a whole, reports: New T cells are recruited in small numbers by each seasonal influenza vaccination, according to the authors' suggestion.

TCRdb reprocessed the RT-PCR reads with MiXCR, giving one entry per CDR3 protein. Of 610,000 or so distinct CDR3 sequences in the sample, 14% are singletons; the top ten hold 11%. This clonotype has only a few counts. The antigen is undetermined. This clonotype originated in a man aged 45-60 years who received an inactivated influenza vaccine. J is TRBJ2-7 and V is TRBV5-1; TRBD1 matches 8 bases. Specimen: PBMCs from blood, collected 12 days after vaccination. CDR3 residues: CASRDDRGYEQYF. The CDR3 DNA is TGCGCCAGCAGGGACGACAGGGGTTACGAGCAGTACTTC.